A single T cell receptor (beta chain) is shown here with its context. Germline V gene sequence: CDR1 SGHRS, CDR2 YFSETQ. The V gene lost 4 bases and the J gene lost 3 bases, with 14 bases spanning the gap. The CDR3 loop spans 15 amino acids. This entry is derived from a study of blood T cell repertoires in COVID-19. Here immunoSEQ multiplex PCR was the method, and the copy in TCRdb shows in-frame clones only, minus some. This sample carries hundreds of thousands of clones, under 90% of them seen once, and the ten largest clones take less than 7.5%. The V gene is TRBV5-1, the J gene TRBJ2-1, with D possibly matching TRBD2 (5 bases). Material for sequencing was peripheral blood. This TCR was recovered from a man in his 60s who had recovered from COVID-19. CDR3: CASSDFRLHYNEQFF. CDR3 DNA sequence: TGCGCCAGCAGCGACTTCCGACTACACTACAATGAGCAGTTCTTC.